This TCR beta chain was retrieved from a study of neoadjuvant anti-PD-1 for oral cavity cancer. Study in general: Before surgery, most patients got three to four biweekly 3 mg/kg nivolumab doses. Around day 43, patients without progression received a fourth nivolumab dose before surgery. Regarding the study as a whole: After neoadjuvant nivolumab, PBMC T cell clonality was significantly higher in non-responders than responders. Higher pretreatment Treg/Th17 ratios tracked higher pretreatment blood clonality.

The time point was: after neoadjuvant nivolumab, at surgical resection. TCRdb's copy holds only in-frame clones and misses some; the assay was immunoSEQ multiplex PCR. The repertoire holds 65,000 to 70,000 clones, with around 85% as singletons. Germline V gene data show CDR1 as SGHRS and CDR2 as YFSETQ. The CDR3 runs to 17 residues. V was pared by 0 bases and J by 0 bases, with 4 bases of the junction left unmatched. About this clone: Its antigen is unknown.

The J gene is TRBJ2-3, the V gene TRBV5-1; 10 bases line up with TRBD2. The source is a person between 40 and 79 years old with oral cavity squamous cell carcinoma. The sample consisted of PBMCs, taken after nivolumab (anti-PD-1) treatment. The DNA for the CDR3 is TGCGCCAGCAGCTTGGACAGCGGGAGGGCTAGCACAGATACGCAGTATTTT. This codes for CASSLDSGRASTDTQYF.